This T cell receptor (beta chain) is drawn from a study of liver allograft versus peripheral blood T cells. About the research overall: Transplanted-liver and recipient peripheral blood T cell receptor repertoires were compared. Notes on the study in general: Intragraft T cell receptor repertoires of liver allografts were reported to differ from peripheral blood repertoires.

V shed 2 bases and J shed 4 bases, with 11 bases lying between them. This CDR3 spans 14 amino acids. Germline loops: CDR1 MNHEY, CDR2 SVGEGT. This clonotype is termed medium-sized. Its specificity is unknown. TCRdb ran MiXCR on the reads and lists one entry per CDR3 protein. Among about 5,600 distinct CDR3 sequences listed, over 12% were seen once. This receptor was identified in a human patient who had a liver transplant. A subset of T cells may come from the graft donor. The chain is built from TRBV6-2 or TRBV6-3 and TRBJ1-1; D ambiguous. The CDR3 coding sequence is TGTGCCAGCAGTTACCGGGGATACGGCACTGAAGCTTTCTTT. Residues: CASSYRGYGTEAFF.